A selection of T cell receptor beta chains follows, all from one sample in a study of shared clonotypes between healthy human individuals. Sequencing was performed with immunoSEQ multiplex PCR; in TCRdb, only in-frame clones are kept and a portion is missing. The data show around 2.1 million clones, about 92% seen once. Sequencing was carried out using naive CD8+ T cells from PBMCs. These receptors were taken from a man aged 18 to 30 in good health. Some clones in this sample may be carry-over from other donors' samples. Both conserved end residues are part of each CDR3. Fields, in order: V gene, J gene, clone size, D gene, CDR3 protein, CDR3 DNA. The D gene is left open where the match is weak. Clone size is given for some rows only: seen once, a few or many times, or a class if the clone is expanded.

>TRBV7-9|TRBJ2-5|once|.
CASSHGSQETQYF
TGTGCCAGCAGCCATGGCAGCCAAGAGACCCAGTACTTC
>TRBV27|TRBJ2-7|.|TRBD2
CASSLLRPSGSAYEQYF
TGTGCCAGCAGTTTATTGCGCCCTAGCGGGAGCGCCTACGAGCAGTACTTC
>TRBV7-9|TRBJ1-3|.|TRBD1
CASSLGGTGTGNTIYF
TGTGCCAGCAGCTTAGGGGGGACAGGAACTGGAAACACCATATATTTT
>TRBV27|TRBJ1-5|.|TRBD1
CASRSRTGPNQPQHF
TGTGCCAGCCGGTCTCGGACAGGGCCCAATCAGCCCCAGCATTTT
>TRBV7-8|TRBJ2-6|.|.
CASLEPGILSSGANVLTF
TGTGCCAGCCTAGAACCCGGGATATTAAGCTCTGGGGCCAACGTCCTGACTTTC
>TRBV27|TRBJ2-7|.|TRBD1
CASSPMTGSYEQYF
TGTGCCAGCAGCCCCATGACAGGGTCTTACGAGCAGTACTTC
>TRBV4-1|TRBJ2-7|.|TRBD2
CASSGRDEQYF
TGCGCCAGCAGCGGGAGGGACGAGCAGTACTTC
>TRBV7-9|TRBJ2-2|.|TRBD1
CASSNRDRSWDTGELFF
TGTGCCAGCAGCAACCGGGACAGGAGCTGGGACACCGGGGAGCTGTTTTTT
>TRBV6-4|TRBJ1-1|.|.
CASSDGSGEAFF
TGTGCCAGCAGTGACGGAAGCGGCGAAGCTTTCTTT
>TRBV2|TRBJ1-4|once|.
CASSDRALREKLFF
TGTGCCAGCAGTGACAGGGCCCTGAGGGAAAAACTGTTTTTT
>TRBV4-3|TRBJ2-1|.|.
CASSQDLSGEQFF
TGCGCCAGCAGCCAAGACCTATCGGGAGAGCAGTTCTTC
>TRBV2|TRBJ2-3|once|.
CASSEGFGAQYF
TGTGCCAGCAGTGAAGGGTTCGGAGCGCAGTATTTT
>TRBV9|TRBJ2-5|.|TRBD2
CASSVGGARGETQYF
TGTGCCAGCAGCGTGGGAGGGGCTAGGGGAGAGACCCAGTACTTC
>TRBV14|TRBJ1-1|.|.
CASSQEGKGWNTEAFF
TGTGCCAGCAGCCAAGAAGGCAAGGGCTGGAACACTGAAGCTTTCTTT
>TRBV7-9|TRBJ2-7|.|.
CASSPQNEQYF
TGTGCCAGCAGCCCACAGAACGAGCAGTACTTC
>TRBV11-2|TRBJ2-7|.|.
CASSAVWGVEQYF
TGTGCCAGCAGCGCCGTTTGGGGAGTTGAGCAGTACTTC
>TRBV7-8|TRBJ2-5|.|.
CASSPEVRSETQYF
TGTGCCAGCAGCCCAGAGGTTCGATCGGAGACCCAGTACTTC
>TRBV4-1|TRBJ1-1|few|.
CASSQEGGSPNTEAFF
TGCGCCAGCAGCCAAGAGGGAGGCAGCCCGAACACTGAAGCTTTCTTT
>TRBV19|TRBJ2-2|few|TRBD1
CAARGRNTGELFF
TGTGCCGCCAGGGGGAGGAACACCGGGGAGCTGTTTTTT
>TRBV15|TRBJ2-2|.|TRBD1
CATSQGQGEAGELFF
TGTGCCACCAGCCAGGGACAGGGGGAGGCCGGGGAGCTGTTTTTT
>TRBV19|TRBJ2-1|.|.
CASSISRGHNEQFF
TGTGCCAGTAGTATAAGCAGGGGACACAATGAGCAGTTCTTC
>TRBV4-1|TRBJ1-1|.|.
CASSQVWQANTEAFF
TGCGCCAGCAGCCAAGTATGGCAAGCGAACACTGAAGCTTTCTTT
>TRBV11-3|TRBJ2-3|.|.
CASSPSRGSTDTQYF
TGTGCCAGCAGCCCTAGTCGGGGTAGTACAGATACGCAGTATTTT
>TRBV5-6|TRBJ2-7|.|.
CASSLGGLSYEQYF
TGTGCCAGCAGCTTGGGAGGGCTCTCCTACGAGCAGTACTTC
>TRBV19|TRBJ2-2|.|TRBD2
CASSMNLAGFETGELFF
TGTGCCAGTAGTATGAATCTAGCGGGGTTCGAGACCGGGGAGCTGTTTTTT
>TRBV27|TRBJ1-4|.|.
CASRGQGTNEKLFF
TGTGCCAGCAGGGGGCAGGGCACTAATGAAAAACTGTTTTTT
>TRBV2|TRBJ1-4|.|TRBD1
CASGGQGVEKLFF
TGTGCCAGCGGGGGACAGGGGGTTGAAAAACTGTTTTTT
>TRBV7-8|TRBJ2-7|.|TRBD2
CASSLRLAGANEQYF
TGTGCCAGCAGCTTGAGACTAGCGGGAGCAAACGAGCAGTACTTC
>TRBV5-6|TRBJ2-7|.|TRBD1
CASSTGAAYEQYF
TGTGCCAGCAGCACAGGGGCGGCCTACGAGCAGTACTTC
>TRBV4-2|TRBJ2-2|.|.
CASSQETGEAGELFF
TGTGCCAGCAGCCAAGAAACAGGGGAGGCCGGGGAGCTGTTTTTT
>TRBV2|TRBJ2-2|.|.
CASSQKGGGELFF
TGTGCCAGCAGCCAAAAGGGTGGCGGGGAGCTGTTTTTT
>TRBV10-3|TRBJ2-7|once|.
CAISDGGYEQYF
TGTGCCATCAGTGACGGGGGCTACGAGCAGTACTTC
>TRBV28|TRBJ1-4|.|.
CASSRTPAGEKLFF
TGTGCCAGCAGTCGGACCCCGGCAGGTGAAAAACTGTTTTTT
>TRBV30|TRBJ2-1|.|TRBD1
CAMDSGGGYNEQFF
TGTGCCATGGACTCAGGGGGCGGGTACAATGAGCAGTTCTTC
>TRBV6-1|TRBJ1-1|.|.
CATGPEAFF
TGCGCGACGGGTCCTGAAGCTTTCTTT
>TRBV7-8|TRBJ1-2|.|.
CASSLSPLGGFYGYTF
TGTGCCAGCAGCTTAAGTCCCCTCGGGGGGTTCTATGGCTACACCTTC
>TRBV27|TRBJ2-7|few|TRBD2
CASSGLAGVYEQYF
TGTGCCAGCAGTGGACTAGCGGGAGTGTACGAGCAGTACTTC
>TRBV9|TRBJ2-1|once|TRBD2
CASSTFSGGYNEQFF
TGTGCCAGCAGCACCTTTAGCGGGGGCTACAATGAGCAGTTCTTC
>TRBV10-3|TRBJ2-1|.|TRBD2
CAIATSGFSSYNEQFF
TGTGCCATCGCGACTAGCGGGTTCAGCTCCTACAATGAGCAGTTCTTC
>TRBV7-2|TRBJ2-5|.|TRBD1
CASSLPGTGDETQYF
TGTGCCAGCAGCTTACCCGGGACAGGGGACGAGACCCAGTACTTC
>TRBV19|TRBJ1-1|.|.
CASSPLDRTLMNTEAFF
TGTGCCAGTAGTCCCCTCGACAGGACATTAATGAACACTGAAGCTTTCTTT
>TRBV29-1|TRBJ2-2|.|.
CSVSLRGYHGELFF
TGCAGCGTTAGTCTTCGCGGGTACCACGGGGAGCTGTTTTTT
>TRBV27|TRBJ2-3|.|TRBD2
CASSLRLAGGDTQYF
TGTGCCAGCAGTTTACGACTAGCGGGAGGGGATACGCAGTATTTT
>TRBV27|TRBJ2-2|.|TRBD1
CASSYRQGAGELFF
TGTGCCAGCAGTTACCGACAGGGGGCCGGGGAGCTGTTTTTT
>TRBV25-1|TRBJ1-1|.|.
CASSEGWNTEAFF
TGTGCCAGCAGTGAAGGGTGGAACACTGAAGCTTTCTTT
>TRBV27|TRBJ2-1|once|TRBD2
CASSFGGSYNEQFF
TGTGCCAGCAGTTTTGGCGGGAGCTACAATGAGCAGTTCTTC